This TCR beta chain was observed in a study of CXCR3-negative and CXCR3-positive naive CD8 T cells. Study summary: The TRB read total, roughly 150 million, broke down to about 1.5 +/- 0.3 million reads per library.

Overall study findings and caveats: The study found more hydrophobic TRB CDR3s in CXCR3-positive naive cells than in CXCR3-negative naive cells. Between one naive subset and the other, surface CD5 was comparable, and TCR strength was inferred from TRB CDR3 properties.

CD45RO-CCR7+CD27+CD95- characterized naive CD8+ T cells. Through 5' RACE with UMI labels, the TRB cDNA libraries were prepared. TCRdb re-called the 5' RACE reads; every CDR3 protein appears as one record, without DNA. The sample's table shows approximately 88,000 distinct CDR3 sequences. CDR3 length equals 13 residues. Germline CDR1 is MNHNS and CDR2 is SASEGT. As concerns this clonotype: Its antigen is unknown.

This receptor was identified in a human donor in good health. Some clones in this sample may be carry-over from other donors' samples. The chain has TRBV6-1 and TRBJ2-5; TCRdb reports TRBD1, a call that lacks DNA to check it against. Source material: naive CXCR3- CD8+ T cells from blood. Subset denoted: CD45RO-CCR7+CD27+CD95- naive CD8+ T cells lacking CXCR3 (TNR3-). The CDR3 protein is CASRGPGQETQYF.